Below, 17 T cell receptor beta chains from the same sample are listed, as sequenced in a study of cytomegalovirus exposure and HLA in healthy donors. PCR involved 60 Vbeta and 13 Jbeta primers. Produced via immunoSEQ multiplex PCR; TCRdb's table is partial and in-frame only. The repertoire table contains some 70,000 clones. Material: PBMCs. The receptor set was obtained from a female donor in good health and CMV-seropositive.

CDR3 DNA sequence: TGTGCCAGCAGCCCCCAGATCTCGACTAGCCTGACCAAAAACATTCAGTACTTC. The encoded protein is CASSPQISTSLTKNIQYF. The chain recombines TRBV4-2 with TRBJ2-4; 7 positions match TRBD2. Germline V gene data show CDR1 as LGHNA and CDR2 as YNFKEQ. The CDR3 is 18 amino acids. Germline trimming cut 4 bases from V and 2 bases from J; bases unmatched to any gene: 14.

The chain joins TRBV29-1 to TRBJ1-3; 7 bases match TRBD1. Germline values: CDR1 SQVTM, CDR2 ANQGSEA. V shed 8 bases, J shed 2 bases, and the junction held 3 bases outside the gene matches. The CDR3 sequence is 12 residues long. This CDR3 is CSFTGAGNTIYF. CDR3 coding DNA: TGCAGCTTCACAGGGGCTGGAAACACCATATATTTT.

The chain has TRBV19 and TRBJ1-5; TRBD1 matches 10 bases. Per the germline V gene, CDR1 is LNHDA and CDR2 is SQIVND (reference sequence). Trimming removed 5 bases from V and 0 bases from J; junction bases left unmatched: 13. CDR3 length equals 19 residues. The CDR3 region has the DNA TGTGCCAGTAGTGGGGGACAGGGGTGGTGGGGAAATAGCAATCAGCCCCAGCATTTT. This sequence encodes CASSGGQGWWGNSNQPQHF. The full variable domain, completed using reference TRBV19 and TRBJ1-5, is DGGITQSPKYLFRKEGQNVTLSCEQNLNHDAMYWYRQDPGQGLRLIYYSQIVNDFQKGDIAEGYSVSREKKESFPLTVTSAQKNPTAFYLCASSGGQGWWGNSNQPQHFGDGTRLSIL.

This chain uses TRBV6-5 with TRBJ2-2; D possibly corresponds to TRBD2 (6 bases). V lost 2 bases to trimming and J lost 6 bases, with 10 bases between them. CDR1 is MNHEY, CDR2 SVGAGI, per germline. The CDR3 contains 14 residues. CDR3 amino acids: CASSYVEGPGELFF. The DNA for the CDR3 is TGTGCCAGCAGTTACGTGGAGGGACCCGGGGAGCTGTTTTTT.

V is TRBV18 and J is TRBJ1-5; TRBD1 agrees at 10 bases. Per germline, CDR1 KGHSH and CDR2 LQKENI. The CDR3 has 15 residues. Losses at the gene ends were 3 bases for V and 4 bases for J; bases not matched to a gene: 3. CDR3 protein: CASSPGTGANQPQHF. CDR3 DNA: TGTGCCAGCTCACCCGGGACAGGGGCAAATCAGCCCCAGCATTTT. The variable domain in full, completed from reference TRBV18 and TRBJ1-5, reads NAGVMQNPRHLVRRRGQEARLRCSPMKGHSHVYWYRQLPEEGLKFMVYLQKENIIDESGMPKERFSAEFPKEGPSILRIQQVVRGDSAAYFCASSPGTGANQPQHFGDGTRLSIL.

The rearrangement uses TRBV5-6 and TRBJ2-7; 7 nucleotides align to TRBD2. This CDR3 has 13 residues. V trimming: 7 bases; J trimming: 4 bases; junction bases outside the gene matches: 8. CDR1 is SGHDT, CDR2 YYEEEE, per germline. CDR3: CASEGGKSYEQYF. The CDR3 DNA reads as TGTGCCAGCGAGGGAGGGAAGTCATACGAGCAGTACTTC.

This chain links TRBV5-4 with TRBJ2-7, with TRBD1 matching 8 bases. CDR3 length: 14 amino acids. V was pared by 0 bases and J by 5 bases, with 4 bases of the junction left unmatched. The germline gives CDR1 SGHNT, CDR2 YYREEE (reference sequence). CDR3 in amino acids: CASSLETGVNEQYF. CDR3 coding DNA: TGTGCCAGCAGCTTGGAGACAGGGGTAAACGAGCAGTACTTC.

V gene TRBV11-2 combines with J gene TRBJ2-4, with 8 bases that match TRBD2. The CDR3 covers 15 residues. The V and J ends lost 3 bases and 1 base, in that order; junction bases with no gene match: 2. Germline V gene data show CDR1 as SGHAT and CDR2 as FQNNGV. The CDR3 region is CASSFGGGAKNIQYF. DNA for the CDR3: TGTGCCAGCAGCTTTGGCGGGGGGGCCAAAAACATTCAGTACTTC.

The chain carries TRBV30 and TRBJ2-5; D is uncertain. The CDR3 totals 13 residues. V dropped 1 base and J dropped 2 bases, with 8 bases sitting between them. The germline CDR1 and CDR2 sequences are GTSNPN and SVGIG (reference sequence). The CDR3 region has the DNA TGTGCCTGGAGTGAACAAAGTCAAGAGACCCAGTACTTC. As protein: CAWSEQSQETQYF.

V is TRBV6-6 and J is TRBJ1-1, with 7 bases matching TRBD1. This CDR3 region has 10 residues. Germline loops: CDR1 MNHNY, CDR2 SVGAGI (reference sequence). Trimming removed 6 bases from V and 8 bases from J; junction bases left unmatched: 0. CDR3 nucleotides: TGTGCCAGCAGGGGACAGGAAGCTTTCTTT. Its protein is CASRGQEAFF.

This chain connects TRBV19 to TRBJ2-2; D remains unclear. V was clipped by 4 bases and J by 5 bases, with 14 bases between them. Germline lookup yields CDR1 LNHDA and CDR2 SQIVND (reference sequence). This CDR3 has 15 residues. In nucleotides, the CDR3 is TGTGCCAGTAGTAGGCCGATGGCGGCGACCGGGGAGCTGTTTTTT. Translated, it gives CASSRPMAATGELFF.

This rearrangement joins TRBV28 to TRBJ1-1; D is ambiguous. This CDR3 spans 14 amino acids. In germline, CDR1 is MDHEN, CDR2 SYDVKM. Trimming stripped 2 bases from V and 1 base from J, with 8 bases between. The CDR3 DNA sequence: TGTGCCAGCAGTTTAGTTCAGAAGAACACTGAAGCTTTCTTT. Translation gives CASSLVQKNTEAFF. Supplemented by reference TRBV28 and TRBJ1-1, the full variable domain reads DVKVTQSSRYLVKRTGEKVFLECVQDMDHENMFWYRQDPGLGLRLIYFSYDVKMKEKGDIPEGYSVSREKKERFSLILESASTNQTSMYLCASSLVQKNTEAFFGQGTRLTVV.

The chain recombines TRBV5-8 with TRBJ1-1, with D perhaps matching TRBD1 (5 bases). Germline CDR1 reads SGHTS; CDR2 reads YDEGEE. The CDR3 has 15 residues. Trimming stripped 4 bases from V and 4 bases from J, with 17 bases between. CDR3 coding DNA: TGTGCCAGCAGCCAAAGGGGCCGGACGGGCACTGAAGCTTTCTTT. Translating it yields CASSQRGRTGTEAFF.

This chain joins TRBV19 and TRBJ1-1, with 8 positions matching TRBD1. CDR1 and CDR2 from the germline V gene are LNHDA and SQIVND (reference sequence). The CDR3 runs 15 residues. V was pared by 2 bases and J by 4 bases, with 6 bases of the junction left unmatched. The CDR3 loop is CASSIQGAPGTEAFF. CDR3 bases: TGTGCCAGTAGTATACAGGGGGCGCCTGGCACTGAAGCTTTCTTT.

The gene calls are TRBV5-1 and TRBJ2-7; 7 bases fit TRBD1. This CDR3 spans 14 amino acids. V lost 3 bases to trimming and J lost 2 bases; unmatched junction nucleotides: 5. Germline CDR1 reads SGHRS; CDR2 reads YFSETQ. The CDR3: CASSSRQGAYEQYF. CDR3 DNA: TGCGCCAGCAGCTCACGACAGGGCGCCTACGAGCAGTACTTC.

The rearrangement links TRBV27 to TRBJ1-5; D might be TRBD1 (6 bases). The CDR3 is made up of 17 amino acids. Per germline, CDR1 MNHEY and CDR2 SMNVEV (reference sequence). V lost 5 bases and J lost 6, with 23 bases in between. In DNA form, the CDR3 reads TGTGCCAGCAGTCTCAAAGGGGGGGCGGTTCCAGGTCAGCCCCAGCATTTT. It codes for CASSLKGGAVPGQPQHF.

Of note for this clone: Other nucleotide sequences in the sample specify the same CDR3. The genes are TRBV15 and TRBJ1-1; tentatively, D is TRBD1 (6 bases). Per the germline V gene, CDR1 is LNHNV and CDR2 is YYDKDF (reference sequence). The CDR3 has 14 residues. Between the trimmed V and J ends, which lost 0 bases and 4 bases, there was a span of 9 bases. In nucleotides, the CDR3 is TGTGCCACCAGCAGAGATAGGGGGGGCACTGAAGCTTTCTTT. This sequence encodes CATSRDRGGTEAFF.